This TCR beta chain was found in a study of CD8 T cells in Susac syndrome. Roughly 0.45 to 1 ug RNA was reverse transcribed with random hexamers. Amplification of TCR beta CDR3 by immunoSEQ multiplex PCR spanned 54 Vbeta and 13 Jbeta. Each CDR3 protein gets one entry after TCRdb re-called the immunoSEQ multiplex PCR reads with MiXCR. Counted here are around 170,000 distinct CDR3 sequences, 85% to 95% occurring once; the ten biggest clones make up around 0.15%. Germline CDR1 MNHEY, CDR2 SVGEGT. CDR3 length: 13 amino acids. The V end was cut by 3 bases, the J end by 9 bases, with 12 bases between. Negative magnetic isolation gave CD8+ and CD4+ cells; FACS enriched CD8+ TEMRA.

V usage is TRBV6-2 or TRBV6-3 and J usage is TRBJ2-1; D is unresolved. The source of this sequence is a human donor with multiple sclerosis. The sample was CD8+ T cells from PBMCs. The CDR3 protein is CASSYGGWGEQFF. In DNA form, the CDR3 reads TGTGCCAGCAGTTATGGTGGTTGGGGTGAGCAGTTCTTC.